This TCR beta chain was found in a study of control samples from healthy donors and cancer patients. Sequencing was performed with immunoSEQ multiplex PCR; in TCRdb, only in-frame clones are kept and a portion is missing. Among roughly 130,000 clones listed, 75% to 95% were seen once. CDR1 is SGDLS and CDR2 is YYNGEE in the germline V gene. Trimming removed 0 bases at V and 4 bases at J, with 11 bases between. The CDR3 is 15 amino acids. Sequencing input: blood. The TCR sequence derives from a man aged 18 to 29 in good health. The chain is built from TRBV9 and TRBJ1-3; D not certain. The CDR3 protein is CASSVAPQPGNTIYF. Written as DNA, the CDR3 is TGTGCCAGCAGCGTAGCCCCCCAGCCAGGAAACACCATATATTTT. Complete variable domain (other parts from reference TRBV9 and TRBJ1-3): DSGVTQTPKHLITATGQRVTLRCSPRSGDLSVYWYQQSLDQGLQFLIQYYNGEERAKGNILERFSAQQFPDLHSELNLSSLELGDSALYFCASSVAPQPGNTIYFGEGSWLTVV.